One and the same sample provided the 23 T cell receptor beta chains below, sequenced in a study of cytomegalovirus exposure and HLA in healthy donors. PCR amplification relied on 60 Vbeta primers (plus 13 Jbeta primers). Profiling relied on immunoSEQ multiplex PCR, and the TCRdb table lists in-frame clones only, not all of them. The repertoire holds approximately 120,000 clones, with 76% as singletons. Material: PBMCs. The receptors here all came from a woman aged 50 to 60 in good health and CMV-seropositive.

The gene calls are TRBV19 and TRBJ2-6; D ambiguous. The germline V and J ends were trimmed by 5 bases and 4 bases, with 12 bases remaining between them. CDR3 size: 15 residues. The germline V gene has CDR1 LNHDA and CDR2 SQIVND (reference sequence). The CDR3: CASSSLSLGANVLTF. Here the CDR3 DNA reads TGTGCCAGTAGTTCCTTATCTCTGGGGGCCAACGTCCTGACTTTC.

This sequence joins TRBV6-6 and TRBJ1-4; 11 positions agree with TRBD1. This CDR3 region has 15 residues. V lost 4 bases and J lost 8; bases outside the gene matches: 6. CDR1 is MNHNY and CDR2 is SVGAGI in the germline V gene (reference sequence). CDR3 in amino acids: CASSSGQGAREKLFF. The CDR3 nucleotides are TGTGCCAGCAGTTCCGGACAGGGGGCTAGGGAAAAACTGTTTTTT.

The J gene is TRBJ2-1, the V gene TRBV6-6; TRBD2 matches 7 bases. With 3 bases clipped from V and 6 bases from J, the junction kept 2 bases outside the gene matches. This CDR3 comprises 13 residues. Germline CDR1 is MNHNY and CDR2 is SVGAGI (reference sequence). CDR3 DNA sequence: TGTGCCAGCAGTTATACTAGCGCCAATGAGCAGTTCTTC. It translates to CASSYTSANEQFF.

The CDR3 sequence is CASRSYYEQYF. CDR3 DNA sequence: TGTGCCAGCAGAAGCTACTACGAGCAGTACTTC. V gene TRBV2 combines with J gene TRBJ2-7; D remains ambiguous. Germline V gives CDR1 SNHLY, CDR2 FYNNEI. The CDR3 extends over 11 amino acids. Trimming took 6 bases from V and 3 from J, leaving 6 bases between them.

The sample holds a few counts of this clone. The chain carries TRBV21-1 and TRBJ2-7; whether TRBD1, the table's D call, matches the DNA was not checked. TRBV21-1 is recorded as a pseudogene. The CDR3 length is 15 residues. In nucleotides, the CDR3 is TGTGCCAGCAGCGCTCCCGGGACAGCATTATACGAGCAGTACTTC. This translates into CASSAPGTALYEQYF.

The chain uses TRBV7-9 and TRBJ2-1, with 7 bases lining up with TRBD1. The CDR3 has 14 amino acids. The germline CDR1 and CDR2 sequences are SEHNR and FQNEAQ (reference sequence). Germline trimming cut 5 bases from V and 6 bases from J; bases unmatched to any gene: 7. The CDR3 reads CASSRRGKGNEQFF. The CDR3 DNA is TGTGCCAGCAGCCGCAGGGGGAAAGGCAATGAGCAGTTCTTC.

J is TRBJ2-1 and V is TRBV29-1; 7 nucleotides line up with TRBD2. V shed 7 bases and J 12 bases; nucleotides not matched to a gene: 15. Germline-derived CDR1 and CDR2 are SQVTM and ANQGSEA. There are 13 residues in the CDR3. DNA of the CDR3: TGCAGCGCCGGACCCGGGGGGACTGATGGGCAGTTCTTC. It specifies CSAGPGGTDGQFF.

CDR3 sequence reads: CASSDTGGEEKLFF. The CDR3 DNA follows: TGTGCCAGCAGCGATACAGGGGGGGAAGAAAAACTGTTTTTT. This chain uses TRBV9 with TRBJ1-4, with 8 bases matching TRBD1. From germline, CDR1 is SGDLS and CDR2 YYNGEE. V dropped 3 bases and J dropped 8; count of bases not matched to a gene: 6. The CDR3 is made up of 14 amino acids.

About this clone: One end of the junction fails to match germline, which may point to a read error. The chain joins TRBV19 to TRBJ1-5, with D perhaps matching TRBD1 (6 bases). The CDR3 has 16 residues. Looked up from germline, CDR1 is LNHDA and CDR2 is SQIVND (reference sequence). The CDR3 spells CASSINTGFSNQPQHF. The CDR3 DNA is TGTGCCAGTAGTATCAACACAGGGTTCAGCAACCAGCCCCAGCATTTT. Full variable domain (missing parts from reference TRBV19 and TRBJ1-5): DGGITQSPKYLFRKEGQNVTLSCEQNLNHDAMYWYRQDPGQGLRLIYYSQIVNDFQKGDIAEGYSVSREKKESFPLTVTSAQKNPTAFYLCASSINTGFSNQPQHFGDGTRLSIL.

The table lists this clone with a few counts. This rearrangement joins TRBV7-9 to TRBJ2-7; TRBD1 agrees at 10 bases. Germline values: CDR1 SEHNR, CDR2 FQNEAQ (reference sequence). V was pared by 4 bases and J by 1 base, with 16 bases of the junction left unmatched. The CDR3 is made up of 19 amino acids. For the CDR3, the DNA is TGTGCCAGCAGCTCAACAGGACAGGGGGTAATGACCGGATCCTACGAGCAGTACTTC. Translating it yields CASSSTGQGVMTGSYEQYF. The full variable domain, its missing parts supplied by reference TRBV7-9 and TRBJ2-7, is DTGVSQNPRHKITKRGQNVTFRCDPISEHNRLYWYRQTLGQGPEFLTYFQNEAQLEKSRLLSDRFSAERPKGSFSTLEIQRTEQGDSAMYLCASSSTGQGVMTGSYEQYFGPGTRLTVT.

The CDR3 region has the DNA TGTGCCATCAGTTCCGGGACAGGGACCTATGGCTACACCTTC. It is translated as CAISSGTGTYGYTF. The chain joins TRBV10-3 to TRBJ1-2; 9 bases are a match to TRBD1. J was trimmed by 4 bases and V by 5 bases; bases with no gene match: 5. CDR3 length: 14 amino acids. Germline CDR1 and CDR2: ENHRY and SYGVKD.

The chain employs TRBV5-8 and TRBJ2-1, with 14 bases fitting TRBD2. Germline CDR1 and CDR2: SGHTS and YDEGEE. V dropped 4 bases and J dropped 0; count of bases not matched to a gene: 6. The CDR3 is made up of 18 amino acids. Written as DNA, the CDR3 is TGTGCCAGCAGCCTGGGACTAGCGGGGGACCCCTCCTACAATGAGCAGTTCTTC. Protein: CASSLGLAGDPSYNEQFF.

The gene calls are TRBV4-3 and TRBJ2-5; TRBD1 aligns across 8 bases. The CDR3 loop spans 15 amino acids. CDR1 LGHNA and CDR2 YSLEER come from the germline V gene. Trimming removed 4 bases from V and 7 bases from J; junction bases left unmatched: 11. The CDR3 DNA follows: TGCGCCAGCAGCCTTCGGACAGGGCGGCCTGGGACCCAGTACTTC. It encodes CASSLRTGRPGTQYF.

The chain employs TRBV15 and TRBJ2-5; 11 bases agree with TRBD2. Per germline, CDR1 LNHNV and CDR2 YYDKDF (reference sequence). V shed 1 base, J shed 4 bases, and the junction held 5 bases outside the gene matches. The CDR3 loop spans 16 amino acids. DNA of the CDR3: TGTGCCACCAGCAGAGCTCTAGCGGGGGGCATAGAGACCCAGTACTTC. This gives the protein CATSRALAGGIETQYF.

The rearrangement links TRBV9 to TRBJ2-4, with 11 bases aligning to TRBD2. This CDR3 region has 14 residues. V lost 8 bases to trimming and J lost 3 bases; unmatched junction nucleotides: 4. From germline, CDR1 is SGDLS and CDR2 YYNGEE. CDR3 region: CARSTSGSKNIQYF. CDR3 nucleotides: TGTGCCAGAAGCACTAGCGGGAGCAAAAACATTCAGTACTTC.

The CDR3 DNA reads as TGTGCCAGCAGCTGGGGGACAGATTACGAGCAGTACTTC. Its translation: CASSWGTDYEQYF. The genes are TRBV7-2 and TRBJ2-7; 7 nucleotides match TRBD1. Unmatched junction bases numbered 4, after V lost 4 bases and J lost 4 bases. The CDR3 has 13 amino acids. Germline CDR1 is SGHTA and CDR2 is FQGNSA.

The CDR3 DNA reads TGTGCCAGCAGAAGGAGGGGGCCTGGGGCCAACGTCCTGACTTTC. This codes for CASRRRGPGANVLTF. The chain links TRBV6-5 to TRBJ2-6, with TRBD1 as a possible D gene (7 bases). Germline CDR1 is MNHEY and CDR2 is SVGAGI. This CDR3 spans 15 amino acids. Trimming cost V 6 bases and J 2 bases, with 11 bases left between them.

This sequence joins TRBV29-1 and TRBJ2-5; D possibly corresponds to TRBD2 (7 bases). Trimming pared 4 bases from V and 4 bases from J, leaving 22 bases between. Germline assignment: CDR1 SQVTM and CDR2 ANQGSEA. The length of the CDR3 is 16 residues. CDR3 DNA sequence: TGCAGCGTTGGGAGGGGGGCGGGAGTGGGGAGAGAGACCCAGTACTTC. As protein: CSVGRGAGVGRETQYF.

The rearrangement links TRBV5-1 to TRBJ2-7; a weak D match, TRBD1 (6 bases). From germline, CDR1 is SGHRS and CDR2 YFSETQ. The CDR3 covers 12 residues. V lost 2 bases, J lost 7 bases, and 10 bases lay in between. The CDR3: CASSLQGREQYF. CDR3 nucleotides: TGCGCCAGCAGCTTACAGGGCCGGGAGCAGTACTTC.

This chain joins TRBV7-5 and TRBJ2-7; the table gives TRBD1 as D, unverified against the DNA. TRBV7-5 is recorded as a pseudogene. The CDR3 consists of 15 residues. CDR3 residues: CARSLDGQLIYEQYF. The CDR3 nucleotides are TGTGCCAGAAGCTTAGATGGACAGCTAATTTACGAGCAGTACTTC.

The genes are TRBV21-1 and TRBJ2-7; the table's D call, TRBD2, has no DNA check behind it. TRBV21-1 is assigned pseudogene status. The CDR3 consists of 17 residues. CDR3 nucleotides: TGTGCCAGCAGCAAAGAGCGGGGCTCCAGGAGCTCCTACGAGCAGTACTTC. It encodes CASSKERGSRSSYEQYF.

V and J are TRBV9 and TRBJ1-1; D is unresolved. CDR1 is SGDLS and CDR2 is YYNGEE in the germline V gene. The ends were cut back, 0 bases at V and 7 bases at J, with 10 bases in the middle. There are 13 residues in the CDR3. CDR3 in DNA: TGTGCCAGCAGCGTAGGGGAGAGGTTTGAAGCTTTCTTT. Its protein is CASSVGERFEAFF.

CDR3: CASSGNRGQPQHF. The CDR3 nucleotides are TGTGCCAGCAGTGGAAACAGGGGGCAGCCCCAGCATTTT. This chain connects TRBV2 to TRBJ1-5; 8 bases line up with TRBD1. Germline V CDR1 and CDR2: SNHLY, FYNNEI. J gave up 7 bases and V 4 bases, and 3 bases lay outside the gene matches. The CDR3 sequence is 13 residues long.